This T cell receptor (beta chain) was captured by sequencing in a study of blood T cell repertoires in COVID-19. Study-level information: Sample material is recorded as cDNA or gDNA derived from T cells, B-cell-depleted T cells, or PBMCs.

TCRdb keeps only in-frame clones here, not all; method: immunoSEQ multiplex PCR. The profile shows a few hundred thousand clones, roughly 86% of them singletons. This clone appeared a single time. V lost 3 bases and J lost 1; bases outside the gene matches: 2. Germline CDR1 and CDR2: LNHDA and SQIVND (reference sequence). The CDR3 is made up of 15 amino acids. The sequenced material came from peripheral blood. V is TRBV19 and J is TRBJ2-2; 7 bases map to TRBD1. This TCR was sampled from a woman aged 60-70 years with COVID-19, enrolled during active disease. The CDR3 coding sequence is TGTGCCAGTAGTATGGGACAGAAGAACACCGGGGAGCTGTTTTTT. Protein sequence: CASSMGQKNTGELFF.